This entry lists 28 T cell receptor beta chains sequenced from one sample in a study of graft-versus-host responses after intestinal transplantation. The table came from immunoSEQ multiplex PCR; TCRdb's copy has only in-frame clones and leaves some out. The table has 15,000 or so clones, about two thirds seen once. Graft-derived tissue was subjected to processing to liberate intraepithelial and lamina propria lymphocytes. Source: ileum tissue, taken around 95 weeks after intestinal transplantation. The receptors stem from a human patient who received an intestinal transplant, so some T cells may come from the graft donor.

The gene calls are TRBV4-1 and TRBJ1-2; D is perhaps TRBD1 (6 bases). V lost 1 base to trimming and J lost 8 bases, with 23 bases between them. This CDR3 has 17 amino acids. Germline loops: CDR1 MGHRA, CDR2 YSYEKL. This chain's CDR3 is CASSQVVITGPNWGYTF. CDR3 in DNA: TGCGCCAGCAGCCAAGTCGTGATAACAGGGCCCAATTGGGGCTACACCTTC.

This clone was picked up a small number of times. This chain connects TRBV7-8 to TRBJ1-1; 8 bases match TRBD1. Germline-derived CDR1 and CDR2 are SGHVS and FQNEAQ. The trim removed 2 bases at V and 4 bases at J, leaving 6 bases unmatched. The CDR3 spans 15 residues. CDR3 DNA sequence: TGTGCCAGCAGCTTACAGGGGGCAGGTAGCACTGAAGCTTTCTTT. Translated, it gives CASSLQGAGSTEAFF.

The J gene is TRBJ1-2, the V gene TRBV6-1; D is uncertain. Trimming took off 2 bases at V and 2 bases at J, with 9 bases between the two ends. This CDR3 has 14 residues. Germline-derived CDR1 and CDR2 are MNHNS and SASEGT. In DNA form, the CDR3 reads TGTGCCAGCAGTGAAAATCAGGCGAACTATGGCTACACCTTC. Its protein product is CASSENQANYGYTF.

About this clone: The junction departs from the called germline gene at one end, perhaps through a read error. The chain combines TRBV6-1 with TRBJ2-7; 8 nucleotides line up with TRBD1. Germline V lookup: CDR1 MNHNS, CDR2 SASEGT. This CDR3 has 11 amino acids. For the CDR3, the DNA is TGTGCCAGCAGTGAAAGGCAGGGGGCTTTCTTC. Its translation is CASSERQGAFF.

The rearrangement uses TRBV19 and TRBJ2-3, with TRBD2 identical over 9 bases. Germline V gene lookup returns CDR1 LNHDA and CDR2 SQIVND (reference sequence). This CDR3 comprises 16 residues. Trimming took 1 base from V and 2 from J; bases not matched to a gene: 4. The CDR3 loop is CASSIGRGGITDTQYF. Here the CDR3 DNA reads TGTGCCAGTAGTATAGGGCGGGGGGGAATCACAGATACGCAGTATTTT.

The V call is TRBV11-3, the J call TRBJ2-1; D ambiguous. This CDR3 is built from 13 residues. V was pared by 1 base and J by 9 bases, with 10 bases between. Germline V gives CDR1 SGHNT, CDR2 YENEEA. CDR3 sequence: CASSLGGVTEQFF. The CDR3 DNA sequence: TGTGCCAGCAGCTTAGGCGGAGTCACTGAGCAGTTCTTC. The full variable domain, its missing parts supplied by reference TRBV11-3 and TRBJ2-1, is EAGVVQSPRYKIIEKKQPVAFWCNPISGHNTLYWYLQNLGQGPELLIRYENEEAVDDSQLPKDRFSAERLKGVDSTLKIQPAELGDSAVYLCASSLGGVTEQFFGPGTRLTVL.

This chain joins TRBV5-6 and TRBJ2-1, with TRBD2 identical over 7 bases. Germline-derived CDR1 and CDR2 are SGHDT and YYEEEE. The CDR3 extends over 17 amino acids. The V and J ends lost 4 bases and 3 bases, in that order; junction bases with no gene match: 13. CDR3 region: CASSPAGGGAGYNEQFF. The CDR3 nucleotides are TGTGCCAGCAGCCCCGCTGGGGGAGGGGCTGGCTACAATGAGCAGTTCTTC.

CDR3 nucleotide sequence: TGTGCCAGCAGTGTTACAGGGGGCCAGGAGACCCAGTACTTC. As protein: CASSVTGGQETQYF. This chain uses TRBV6-4 with TRBJ2-5; 9 bases are shared with TRBD1. CDR3 size: 14 residues. The trim removed 4 bases at V and 5 bases at J, leaving 5 bases unmatched. The germline gives CDR1 MRHNA, CDR2 SNTAGT.

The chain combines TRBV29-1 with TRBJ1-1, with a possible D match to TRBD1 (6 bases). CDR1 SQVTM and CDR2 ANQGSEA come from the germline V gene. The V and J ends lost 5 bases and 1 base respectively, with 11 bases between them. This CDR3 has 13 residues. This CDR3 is CSVPRQANTEAFF. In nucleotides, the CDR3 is TGCAGCGTTCCCCGACAGGCGAACACTGAAGCTTTCTTT. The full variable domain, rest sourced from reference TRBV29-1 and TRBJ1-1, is SAVISQKPSRDICQRGTSLTIQCQVDSQVTMMFWYRQQPGQSLTLIATANQGSEATYESGFVIDKFPISRPNLTFSTLTVSNMSPEDSSIYLCSVPRQANTEAFFGQGTRLTVV.

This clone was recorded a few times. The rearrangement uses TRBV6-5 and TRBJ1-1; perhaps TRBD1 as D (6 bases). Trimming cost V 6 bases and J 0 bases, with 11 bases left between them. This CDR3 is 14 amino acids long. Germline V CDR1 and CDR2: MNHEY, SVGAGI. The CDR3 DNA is TGTGCCAGCAGGAGACAGGTTCTGAACACTGAAGCTTTCTTT. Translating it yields CASRRQVLNTEAFF.

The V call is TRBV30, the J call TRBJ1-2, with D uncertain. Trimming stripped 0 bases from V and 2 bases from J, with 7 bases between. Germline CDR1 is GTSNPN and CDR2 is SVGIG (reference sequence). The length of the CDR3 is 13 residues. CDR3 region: CAWSVRQNYGYTF. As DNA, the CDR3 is TGTGCCTGGAGTGTACGACAAAACTATGGCTACACCTTC. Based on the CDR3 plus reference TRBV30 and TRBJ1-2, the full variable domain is SQTIHQWPATLVQPVGSPLSLECTVEGTSNPNLYWYRQAAGRGLQLLFYSVGIGQISSEVPQNLSASRPQDRQFILSSKKLLLSDSGFYLCAWSVRQNYGYTFGSGTRLTVV.

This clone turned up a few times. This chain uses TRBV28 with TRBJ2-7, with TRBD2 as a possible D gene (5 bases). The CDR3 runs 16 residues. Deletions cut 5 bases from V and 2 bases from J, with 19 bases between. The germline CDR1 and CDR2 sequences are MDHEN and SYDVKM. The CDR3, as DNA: TGTGCCAGCAGTGCTCTTCGCGGGTCCCGAGCCTACGAGCAGTACTTC. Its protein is CASSALRGSRAYEQYF.

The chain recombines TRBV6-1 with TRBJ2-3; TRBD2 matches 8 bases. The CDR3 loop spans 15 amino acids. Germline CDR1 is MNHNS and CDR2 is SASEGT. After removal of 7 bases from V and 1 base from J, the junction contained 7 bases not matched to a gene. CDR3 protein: CASMRGVIGTDTQYF. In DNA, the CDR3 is TGTGCCAGCATGCGGGGGGTTATAGGCACAGATACGCAGTATTTT.

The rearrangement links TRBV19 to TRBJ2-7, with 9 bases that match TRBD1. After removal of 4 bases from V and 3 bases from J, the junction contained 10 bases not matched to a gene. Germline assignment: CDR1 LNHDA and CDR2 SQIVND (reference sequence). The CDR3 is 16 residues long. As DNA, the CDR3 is TGTGCCAGTAGTAGCTCTTCCGGGACAGGGATCTACGAGCAGTACTTC. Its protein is CASSSSSGTGIYEQYF.

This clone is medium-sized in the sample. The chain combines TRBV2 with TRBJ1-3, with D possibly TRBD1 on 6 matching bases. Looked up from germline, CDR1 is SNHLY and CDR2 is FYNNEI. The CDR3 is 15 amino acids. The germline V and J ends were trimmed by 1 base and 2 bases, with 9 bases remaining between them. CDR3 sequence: CASSEVTGPGNTIYF. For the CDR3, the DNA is TGTGCCAGCAGTGAAGTAACAGGGCCTGGAAACACCATATATTTT.

The CDR3 loop reads CASSTGQGYGYTF. The CDR3 DNA is TGTGCCAGTAGTACCGGACAGGGTTATGGCTACACCTTC. The gene calls are TRBV19 and TRBJ1-2, with 8 bases fitting TRBD1. V lost 4 bases to trimming and J lost 5 bases; unmatched junction nucleotides: 3. The germline CDR1 and CDR2 sequences are LNHDA and SQIVND (reference sequence). The CDR3 consists of 13 residues.

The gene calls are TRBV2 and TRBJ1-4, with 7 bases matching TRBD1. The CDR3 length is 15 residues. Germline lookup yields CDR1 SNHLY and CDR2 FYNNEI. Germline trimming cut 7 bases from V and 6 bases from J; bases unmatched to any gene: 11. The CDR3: CASTEYRGGYEKLFF. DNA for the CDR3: TGTGCCAGCACCGAATACAGGGGTGGATATGAAAAACTGTTTTTT.

CDR3 bases: TGTGCCAGCAGCAAGGACAGGGGGCTTGACTATGGCTACACCTTC. It is translated as CASSKDRGLDYGYTF. The V and J genes are TRBV21-1 and TRBJ1-2; the D call TRBD1 from the table was never checked on the DNA. TRBV21-1 is flagged as a pseudogene. The CDR3 sequence is 15 residues long.

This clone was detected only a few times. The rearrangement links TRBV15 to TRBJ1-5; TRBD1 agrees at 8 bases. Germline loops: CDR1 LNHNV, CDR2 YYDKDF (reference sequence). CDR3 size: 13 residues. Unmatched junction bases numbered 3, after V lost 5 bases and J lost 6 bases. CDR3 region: CATSGGTGQPQHF. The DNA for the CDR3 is TGTGCCACCAGCGGGGGGACAGGTCAGCCCCAGCATTTT.

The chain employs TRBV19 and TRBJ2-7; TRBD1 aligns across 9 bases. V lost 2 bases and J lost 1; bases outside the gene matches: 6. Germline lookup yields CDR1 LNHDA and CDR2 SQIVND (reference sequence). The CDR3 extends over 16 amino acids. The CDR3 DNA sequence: TGTGCCAGTAGTATATCCGGACAGGGGTCTTCCTACGAGCAGTACTTC. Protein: CASSISGQGSSYEQYF.

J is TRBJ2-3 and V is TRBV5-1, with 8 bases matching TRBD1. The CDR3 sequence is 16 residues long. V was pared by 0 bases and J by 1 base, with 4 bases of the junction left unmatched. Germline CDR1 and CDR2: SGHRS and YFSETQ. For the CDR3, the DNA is TGCGCCAGCAGCTTGGAGTTGGACAGGGGCACAGATACGCAGTATTTT. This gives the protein CASSLELDRGTDTQYF.

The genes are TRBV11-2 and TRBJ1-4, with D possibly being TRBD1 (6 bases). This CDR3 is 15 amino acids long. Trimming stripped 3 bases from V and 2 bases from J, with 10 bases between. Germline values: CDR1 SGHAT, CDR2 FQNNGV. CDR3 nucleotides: TGTGCCAGCAGCTTTTTGAGGGGGACTAATGAAAAACTGTTTTTT. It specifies CASSFLRGTNEKLFF.

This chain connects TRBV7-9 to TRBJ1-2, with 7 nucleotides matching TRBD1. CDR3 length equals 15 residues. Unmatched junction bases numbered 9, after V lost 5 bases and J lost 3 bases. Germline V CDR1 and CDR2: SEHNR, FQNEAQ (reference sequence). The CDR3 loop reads CASSPPGTAYYGYTF. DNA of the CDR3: TGTGCCAGCAGCCCACCCGGGACAGCCTACTATGGCTACACCTTC.

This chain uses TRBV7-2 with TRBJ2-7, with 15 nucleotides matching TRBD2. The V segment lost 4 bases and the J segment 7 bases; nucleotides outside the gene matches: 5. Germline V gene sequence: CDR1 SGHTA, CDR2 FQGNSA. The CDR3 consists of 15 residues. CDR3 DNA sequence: TGTGCCAGCAGCTCCCGGACTAGCGGGGGGGGAGAGCAGTACTTC. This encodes CASSSRTSGGGEQYF.

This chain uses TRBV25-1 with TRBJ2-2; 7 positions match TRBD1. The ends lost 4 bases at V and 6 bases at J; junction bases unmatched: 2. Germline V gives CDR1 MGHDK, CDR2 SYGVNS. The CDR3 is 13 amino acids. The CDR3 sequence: CASSAGQPGELFF. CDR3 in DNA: TGTGCCAGCAGTGCGGGACAGCCCGGGGAGCTGTTTTTT. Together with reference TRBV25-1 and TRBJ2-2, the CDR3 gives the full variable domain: EADIYQTPRYLVIGTGKKITLECSQTMGHDKMYWYQQDPGMELHLIHYSYGVNSTEKGDLSSESTVSRIRTEHFPLTLESARPSHTSQYLCASSAGQPGELFFGEGSRLTVL.

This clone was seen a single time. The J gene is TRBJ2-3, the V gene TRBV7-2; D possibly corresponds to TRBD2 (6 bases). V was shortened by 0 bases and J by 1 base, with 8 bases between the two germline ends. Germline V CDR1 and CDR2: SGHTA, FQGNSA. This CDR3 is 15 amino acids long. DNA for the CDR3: TGTGCCAGCAGCTTAGCGCGGGGTCGCACAGATACGCAGTATTTT. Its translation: CASSLARGRTDTQYF.

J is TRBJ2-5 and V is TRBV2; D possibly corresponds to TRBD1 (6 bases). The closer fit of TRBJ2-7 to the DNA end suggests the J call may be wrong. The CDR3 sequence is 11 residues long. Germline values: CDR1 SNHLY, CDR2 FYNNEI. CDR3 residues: CAGGQTYEQYF. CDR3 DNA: TGTGCCGGAGGACAGACCTACGAGCAGTACTTC.

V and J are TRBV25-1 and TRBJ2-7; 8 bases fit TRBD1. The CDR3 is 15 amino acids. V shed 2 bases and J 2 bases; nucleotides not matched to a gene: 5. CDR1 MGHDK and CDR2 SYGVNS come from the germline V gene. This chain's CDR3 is CASSERGTGTYEQYF. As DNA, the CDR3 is TGTGCCAGCAGTGAAAGGGGGACAGGAACCTACGAGCAGTACTTC.